This is a list of T cell receptor beta chains from one sample in a study of blood T cell repertoires in COVID-19. Libraries were prepared by immunoSEQ multiplex PCR; TCRdb keeps only in-frame clonotypes and omits some of them. The table shows about 230,000 clones, with about nine tenths occurring only once. The sample taken for sequencing was peripheral blood. These receptors all stem from a man aged 45 to 65 with COVID-19, enrolled during active disease. The CDR3 runs from the conserved cysteine through the conserved F or W. A D gene is named only where the DNA matches it firmly. Clone size is given for some rows only: seen once, a few or many times, or a class if the clone is expanded.

cdr3_aa | cdr3_nt | d_call | v_call | clone_size | j_call
CASSATGTGGEQYF | TGTGCCAGCAGCGCGACCGGGACAGGGGGCGAGCAGTACTTC | TRBD1 | TRBV9 | . | TRBJ2-7
CASSFGLGGEQYF | TGTGCCAGCAGTTTCGGCCTCGGAGGCGAGCAGTACTTC | . | TRBV6-2/TRBV6-3 | . | TRBJ2-7
CAISVWGQEELSSSYNEQFF | TGTGCCATCAGTGTGTGGGGGCAGGAAGAACTCTCGAGCTCCTACAATGAGCAGTTCTTC | . | TRBV10-3 | once | TRBJ2-1
CASSRAGGEVSNYGYTF | TGTGCCAGTAGTAGGGCAGGAGGGGAAGTATCTAACTATGGCTACACCTTC | . | TRBV19 | . | TRBJ1-2
CASTRQGPFDGYTF | TGTGCCAGCACCAGACAGGGCCCCTTTGATGGCTACACCTTC | TRBD1 | TRBV18 | . | TRBJ1-2
CASSRTGSNSPLHF | TGTGCCAGCAGTAGGACAGGGAGTAATTCACCCCTCCACTTT | TRBD1 | TRBV7-9 | . | TRBJ1-6
CAWSVLAGTQYF | TGTGCCTGGAGTGTACTCGCAGGGACCCAGTACTTC | . | TRBV30 | once | TRBJ2-5
CASTHLTGSDEKLFF | TGTGCCAGCACCCACTTGACAGGGTCCGACGAAAAACTGTTTTTT | TRBD1 | TRBV6-5 | . | TRBJ1-4
CASSLAGGDTGELFF | TGCGCCAGCAGCTTAGCGGGAGGGGACACCGGGGAGCTGTTTTTT | TRBD2 | TRBV5-1 | . | TRBJ2-2
CASSGDSNEQFF | TGTGCCAGCAGCGGGGACAGCAATGAGCAGTTCTTC | TRBD1 | TRBV9 | . | TRBJ2-1
CASSLLGGKLDEAFF | TGTGCCAGCAGCTTGCTGGGAGGGAAGCTTGATGAAGCTTTCTTT | . | TRBV5-4 | . | TRBJ1-1
CASSLISGSGNTIYF | TGTGCCAGCAGTTTAATCTCAGGGTCTGGAAACACCATATATTTT | . | TRBV27 | . | TRBJ1-3
CASSLGPGRSGYGYTF | TGTGCCAGCAGCTTAGGCCCCGGCAGGTCTGGCTATGGCTACACCTTC | . | TRBV7-2 | . | TRBJ1-2
CASRLQGNTEAFF | TGTGCCAGCAGGTTGCAGGGGAACACTGAAGCTTTCTTT | . | TRBV2 | . | TRBJ1-1
CATSNRVGNEQFF | TGTGCCACCTCGAACAGGGTTGGAAATGAGCAGTTCTTC | . | TRBV24-1 | . | TRBJ2-1
CASSVDGTDVTDTQYF | TGTGCCAGCAGCGTAGACGGGACAGACGTTACAGATACGCAGTATTTT | TRBD1 | TRBV9 | . | TRBJ2-3
CASSLQGEEAFF | TGTGCCAGCAGTCTACAGGGGGAGGAAGCTTTCTTT | TRBD1 | TRBV28 | . | TRBJ1-1
CASSLGPSGTGGYEQYF | TGTGCCAGCAGCTTAGGTCCATCCGGGACAGGGGGCTACGAGCAGTACTTC | TRBD1 | TRBV7-2 | . | TRBJ2-7
CARSWDPPGQGWVGQYF | TGTGCCAGAAGCTGGGACCCTCCGGGACAGGGATGGGTAGGGCAGTACTTC | TRBD1 | TRBV5-3 | . | TRBJ2-7
CASSKHRAGSVMNTEAFF | TGCGCCAGCAGCAAACACAGGGCTGGGTCGGTAATGAACACTGAAGCTTTCTTT | . | TRBV5-1 | . | TRBJ1-1
CASRELAGGLRETQYF | TGTGCCAGCAGGGAACTAGCGGGGGGCCTAAGGGAGACCCAGTACTTC | TRBD2 | TRBV2 | . | TRBJ2-5
CASSPRTSGRTAYNEQFF | TGTGCCAGCTCACCCAGGACTAGCGGGAGGACCGCCTACAATGAGCAGTTCTTC | TRBD2 | TRBV18 | . | TRBJ2-1
CASSPGQGWNTEAFF | TGTGCCAGCAGCCCGGGACAGGGATGGAACACTGAAGCTTTCTTT | TRBD1 | TRBV5-8 | once | TRBJ1-1
CASSLGQQNTEAFF | TGTGCCAGCAGCCTGGGACAACAGAACACTGAAGCTTTCTTT | . | TRBV5-4 | . | TRBJ1-1
CASSPNGGFGYTF | TGTGCCAGCAGCCCTAACGGGGGTTTTGGCTACACCTTC | . | TRBV6-6 | once | TRBJ1-2
CASSRTGTNYGYTF | TGTGCCAGCAGCCGGACAGGGACCAACTATGGCTACACCTTC | TRBD1 | TRBV7-9 | . | TRBJ1-2
CASSESGQGMEKLFF | TGCGCCAGCAGTGAGTCGGGACAGGGTATGGAAAAACTGTTTTTT | TRBD1 | TRBV10-2 | . | TRBJ1-4
CASSLQGQSETQYF | TGTGCCAGCAGTCTACAAGGACAGTCGGAGACCCAGTACTTC | . | TRBV13 | . | TRBJ2-5
CASSYGGWQTYEQYF | TGTGCCAGCAGTTACGGCGGTTGGCAGACCTACGAGCAGTACTTC | . | TRBV6-6 | . | TRBJ2-7
CASRRDGVAVYNEQFF | TGTGCCAGTAGAAGGGACGGAGTAGCGGTATACAATGAGCAGTTCTTC | . | TRBV19 | . | TRBJ2-1
CAAQGPAGTEAFF | TGTGCCGCCCAAGGGCCCGCGGGGACTGAAGCTTTCTTT | . | TRBV10-3 | . | TRBJ1-1
CASSLGQGGNTIYF | TGTGCCAGCAGTTTGGGACAGGGAGGAAACACCATATATTTT | TRBD1 | TRBV28 | . | TRBJ1-3
CASSRPRTSGGDTQYF | TGTGCCAGCAGTCGACCACGGACTAGCGGGGGAGATACGCAGTATTTT | TRBD2 | TRBV6-6 | . | TRBJ2-3
CASSPKTGGLETQYF | TGTGCCAGCAGCCCAAAGACAGGGGGCTTAGAGACCCAGTACTTC | TRBD1 | TRBV7-8 | . | TRBJ2-5
CATSSHSLWDTGAPYEQYF | TGTGCCACCAGCAGTCACTCGCTCTGGGACACCGGAGCACCCTACGAGCAGTACTTC | . | TRBV15 | . | TRBJ2-7
CASSEHFTTGIQPQHF | TGTGCCAGCAGTGAACATTTTACAACAGGGATTCAGCCCCAGCATTTT | . | TRBV6-1 | once | TRBJ1-5
CASSSKGLAGPSYNEQFF | TGTGCCAGCTCCTCAAAAGGACTAGCGGGCCCCTCCTACAATGAGCAGTTCTTC | TRBD2 | TRBV18 | . | TRBJ2-1
CAVGVLSSTEKLFF | TGTGCCGTCGGGGTCTTATCCTCCACTGAAAAACTGTTTTTT | . | TRBV7-9 | . | TRBJ1-4
CSVGTGGGYGYTF | TGCAGCGTCGGGACAGGGGGAGGCTATGGCTACACCTTC | TRBD1 | TRBV29-1 | . | TRBJ1-2
CASSQGQGTSGNTIYF | TGCGCCAGCAGCCAAGGACAGGGGACCTCTGGAAACACCATATATTTT | TRBD1 | TRBV4-1 | . | TRBJ1-3
CSASYRMNTEAFF | TGCAGTGCTAGTTACAGGATGAACACTGAAGCTTTCTTT | . | TRBV20-1 | once | TRBJ1-1
CASSPQGRGYGYTF | TGTGCCAGCAGCCCCCAGGGGCGAGGCTATGGCTACACCTTC | . | TRBV3-1/TRBV3-2 | . | TRBJ1-2
CATSDPGVVETQYF | TGTGCCACCAGTGATCCCGGGGTTGTGGAGACCCAGTACTTC | . | TRBV24-1 | . | TRBJ2-5
CASSRGTGTRDSPLHF | TGTGCCAGCAGCCGTGGGACAGGGACCAGGGATTCACCCCTCCACTTT | TRBD1 | TRBV27 | . | TRBJ1-6
CASTKALAGGETQYF | TGTGCCAGCACCAAGGCACTAGCGGGGGGAGAGACCCAGTACTTC | TRBD2 | TRBV2 | . | TRBJ2-5
CASSFGGGSTNEKLFF | TGTGCCAGCAGCTTCGGCGGGGGGTCCACTAATGAAAAACTGTTTTTT | . | TRBV13 | . | TRBJ1-4
CASSPTGGQNTDTQYF | TGCGCCAGCAGCCCGACAGGGGGTCAGAACACAGATACGCAGTATTTT | TRBD1 | TRBV5-1 | . | TRBJ2-3
CASSMLDSSYEQYF | TGTGCCAGTAGTATGCTTGACAGCTCCTACGAGCAGTACTTC | . | TRBV19 | once | TRBJ2-7
CASSARLAGVGYNEQFF | TGTGCCAGCAGCGCGAGACTAGCGGGAGTGGGGTACAATGAGCAGTTCTTC | TRBD2 | TRBV7-8 | few | TRBJ2-1